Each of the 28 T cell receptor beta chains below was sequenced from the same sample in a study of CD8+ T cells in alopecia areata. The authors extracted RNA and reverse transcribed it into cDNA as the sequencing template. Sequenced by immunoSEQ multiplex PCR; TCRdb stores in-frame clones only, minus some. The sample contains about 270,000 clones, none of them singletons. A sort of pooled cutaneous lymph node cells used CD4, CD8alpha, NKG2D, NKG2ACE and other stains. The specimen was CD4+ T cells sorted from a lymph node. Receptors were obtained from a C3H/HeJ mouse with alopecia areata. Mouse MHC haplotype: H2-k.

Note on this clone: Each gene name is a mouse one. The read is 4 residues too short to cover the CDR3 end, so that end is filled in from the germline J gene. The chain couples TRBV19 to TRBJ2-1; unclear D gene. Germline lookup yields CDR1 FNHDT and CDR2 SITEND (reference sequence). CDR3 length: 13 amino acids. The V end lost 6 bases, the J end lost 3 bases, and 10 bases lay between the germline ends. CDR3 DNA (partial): TGTGCCAGCACCCCCCGAGGCTATGCT. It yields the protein CASTPRGYA. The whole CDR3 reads CASTPRGYAEQFF.

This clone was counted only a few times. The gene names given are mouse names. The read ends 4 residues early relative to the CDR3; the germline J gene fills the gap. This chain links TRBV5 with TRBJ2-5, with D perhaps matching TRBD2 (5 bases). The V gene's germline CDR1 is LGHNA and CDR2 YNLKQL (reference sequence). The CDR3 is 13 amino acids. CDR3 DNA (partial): TGTGCCAGCAGCCAAGCTGGGAAAGAC. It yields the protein CASSQAGKD. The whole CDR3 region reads CASSQAGKDTQYF.

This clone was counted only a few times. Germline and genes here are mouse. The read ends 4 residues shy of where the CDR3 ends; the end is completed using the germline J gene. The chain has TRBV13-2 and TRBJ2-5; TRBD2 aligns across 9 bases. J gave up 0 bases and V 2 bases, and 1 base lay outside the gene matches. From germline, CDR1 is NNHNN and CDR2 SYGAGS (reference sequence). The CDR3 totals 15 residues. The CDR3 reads CASGEDWGNQDTQYF. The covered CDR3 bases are TGTGCCAGCGGTGAAGACTGGGGGAACCAAGAC.

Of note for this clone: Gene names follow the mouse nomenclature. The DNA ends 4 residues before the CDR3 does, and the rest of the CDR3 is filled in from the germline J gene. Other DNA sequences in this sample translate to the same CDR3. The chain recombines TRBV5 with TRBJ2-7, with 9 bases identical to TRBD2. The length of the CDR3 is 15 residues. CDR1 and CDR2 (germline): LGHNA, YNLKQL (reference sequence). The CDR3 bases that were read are TGTGCCAGCAGCCAAGATACTGGGGGGTATTAT. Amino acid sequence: CASSQDTGGYY. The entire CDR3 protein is CASSQDTGGYYEQYF.

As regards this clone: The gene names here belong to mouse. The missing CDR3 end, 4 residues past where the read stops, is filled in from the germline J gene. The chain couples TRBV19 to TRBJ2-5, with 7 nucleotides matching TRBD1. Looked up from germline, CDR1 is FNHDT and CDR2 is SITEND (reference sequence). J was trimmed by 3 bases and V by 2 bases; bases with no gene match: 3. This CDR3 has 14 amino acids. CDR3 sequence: CASSIPTGQDTQYF. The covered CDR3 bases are TGTGCCAGCAGTATCCCGACAGGGCAAGAC.

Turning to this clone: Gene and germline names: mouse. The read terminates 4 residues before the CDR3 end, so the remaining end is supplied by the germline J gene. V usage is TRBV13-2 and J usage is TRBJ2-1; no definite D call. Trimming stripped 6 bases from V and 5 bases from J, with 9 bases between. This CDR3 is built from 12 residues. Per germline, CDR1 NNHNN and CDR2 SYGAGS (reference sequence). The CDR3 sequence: CASEADNAEQFF. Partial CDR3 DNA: TGTGCCAGCGAGGCAGACAATGCT.

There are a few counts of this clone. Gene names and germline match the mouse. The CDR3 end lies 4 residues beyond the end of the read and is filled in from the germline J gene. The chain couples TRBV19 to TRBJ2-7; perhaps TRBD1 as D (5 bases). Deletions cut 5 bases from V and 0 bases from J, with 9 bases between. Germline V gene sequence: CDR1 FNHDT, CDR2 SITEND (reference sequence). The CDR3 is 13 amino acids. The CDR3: CASRDTLSYEQYF. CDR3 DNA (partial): TGTGCCAGCAGGGACACCCTCTCCTAT.

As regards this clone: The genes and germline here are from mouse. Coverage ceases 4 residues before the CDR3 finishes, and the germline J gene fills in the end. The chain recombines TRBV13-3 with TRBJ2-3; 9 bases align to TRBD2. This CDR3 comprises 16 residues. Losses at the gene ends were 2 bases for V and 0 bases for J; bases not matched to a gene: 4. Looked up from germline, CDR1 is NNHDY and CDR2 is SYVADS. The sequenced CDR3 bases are TGTGCCAGCAGTGAACCGGGACTGGGTAGTGCAGAA. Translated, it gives CASSEPGLGSAE. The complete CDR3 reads CASSEPGLGSAETLYF.

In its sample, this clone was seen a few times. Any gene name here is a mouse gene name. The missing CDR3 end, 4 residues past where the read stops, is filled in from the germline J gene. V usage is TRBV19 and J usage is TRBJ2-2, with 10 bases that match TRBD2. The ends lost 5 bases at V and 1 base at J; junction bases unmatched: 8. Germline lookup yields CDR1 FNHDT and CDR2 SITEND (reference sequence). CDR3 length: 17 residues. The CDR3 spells CASSPTGLGKNTGQLYF. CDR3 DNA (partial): TGTGCCAGCAGCCCCACGGGACTGGGGAAAAACACCGGG. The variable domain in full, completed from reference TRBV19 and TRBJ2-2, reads GGIITQTPKFLIGQEGQKLTLKCQQNFNHDTMYWYRQDSGKGLRLIYYSITENDLQKGDLSEGYDASREKKSSFSLTVTSAQKNEMAVFLCASSPTGLGKNTGQLYFGEGSKLTVL.

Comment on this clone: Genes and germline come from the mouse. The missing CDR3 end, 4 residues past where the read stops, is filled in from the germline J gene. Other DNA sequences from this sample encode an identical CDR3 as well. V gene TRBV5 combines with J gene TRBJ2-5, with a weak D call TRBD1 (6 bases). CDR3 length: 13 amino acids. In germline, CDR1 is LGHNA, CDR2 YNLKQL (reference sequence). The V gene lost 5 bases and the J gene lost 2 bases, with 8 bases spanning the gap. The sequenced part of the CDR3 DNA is TGTGCCAGCAGCAGGGACATCCAAGAC. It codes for CASSRDIQD. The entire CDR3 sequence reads CASSRDIQDTQYF.

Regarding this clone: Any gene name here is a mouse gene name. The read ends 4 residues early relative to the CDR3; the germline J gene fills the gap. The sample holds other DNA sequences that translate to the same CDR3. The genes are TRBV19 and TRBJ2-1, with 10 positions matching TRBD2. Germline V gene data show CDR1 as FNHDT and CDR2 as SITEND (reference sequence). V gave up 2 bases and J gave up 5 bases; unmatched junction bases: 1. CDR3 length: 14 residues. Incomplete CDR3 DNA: TGTGCCAGCAGTATTCTGGGGGGGCATGCT. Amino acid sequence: CASSILGGHA. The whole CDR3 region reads CASSILGGHAEQFF.

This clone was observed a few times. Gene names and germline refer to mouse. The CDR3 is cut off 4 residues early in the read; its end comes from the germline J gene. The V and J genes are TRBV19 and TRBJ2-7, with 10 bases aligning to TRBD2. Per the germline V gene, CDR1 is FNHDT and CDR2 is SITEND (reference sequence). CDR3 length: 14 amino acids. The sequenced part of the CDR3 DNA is TGTGCCAGCAGCCCTCACTGGGGGGGTGAT. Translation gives CASSPHWGGD. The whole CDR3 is CASSPHWGGDEQYF.

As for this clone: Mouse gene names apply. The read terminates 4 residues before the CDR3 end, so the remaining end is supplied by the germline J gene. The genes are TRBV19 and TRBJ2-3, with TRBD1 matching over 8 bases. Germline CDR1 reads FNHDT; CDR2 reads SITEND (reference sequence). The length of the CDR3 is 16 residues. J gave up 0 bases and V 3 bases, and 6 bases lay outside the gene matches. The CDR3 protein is CASSRDRTTSAETLYF. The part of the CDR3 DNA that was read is TGTGCCAGCAGTAGGGACAGGACGACTAGTGCAGAA.

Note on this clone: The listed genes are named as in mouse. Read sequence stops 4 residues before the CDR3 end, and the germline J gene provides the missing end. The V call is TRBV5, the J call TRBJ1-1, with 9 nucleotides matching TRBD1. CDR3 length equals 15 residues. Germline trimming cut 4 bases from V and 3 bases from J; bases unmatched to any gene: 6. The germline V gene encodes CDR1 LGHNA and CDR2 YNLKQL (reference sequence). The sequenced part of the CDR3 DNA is TGTGCCAGCAGCCCACAGGGGGCGCAGGACACA. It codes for CASSPQGAQDT. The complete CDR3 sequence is CASSPQGAQDTEVFF.

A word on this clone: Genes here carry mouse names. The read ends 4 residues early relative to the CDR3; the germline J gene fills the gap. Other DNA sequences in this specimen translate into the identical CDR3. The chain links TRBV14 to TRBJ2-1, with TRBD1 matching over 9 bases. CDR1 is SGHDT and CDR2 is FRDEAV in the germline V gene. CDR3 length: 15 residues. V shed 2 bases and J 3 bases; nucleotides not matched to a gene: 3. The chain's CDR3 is CASSLRDRVYAEQFF. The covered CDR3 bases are TGTGCCAGCAGTTTAAGGGACAGGGTCTATGCT.

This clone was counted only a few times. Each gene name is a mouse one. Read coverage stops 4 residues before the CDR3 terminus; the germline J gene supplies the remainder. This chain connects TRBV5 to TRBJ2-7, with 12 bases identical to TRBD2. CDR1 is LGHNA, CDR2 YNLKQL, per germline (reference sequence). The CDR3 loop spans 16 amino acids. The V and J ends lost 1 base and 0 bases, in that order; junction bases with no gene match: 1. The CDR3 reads CASSQGTGGVSYEQYF. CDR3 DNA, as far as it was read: TGTGCCAGCAGCCAAGGGACTGGGGGGGTCTCCTAT.

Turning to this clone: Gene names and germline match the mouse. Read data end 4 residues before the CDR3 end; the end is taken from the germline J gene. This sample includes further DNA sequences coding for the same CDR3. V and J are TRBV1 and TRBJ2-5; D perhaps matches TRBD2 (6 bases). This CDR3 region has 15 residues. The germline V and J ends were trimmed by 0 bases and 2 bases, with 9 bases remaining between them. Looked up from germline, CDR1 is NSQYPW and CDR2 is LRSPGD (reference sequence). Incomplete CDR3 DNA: TGCACCTGCAGTGCAGAGGGCTGGGGCCAAGAC. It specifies CTCSAEGWGQD. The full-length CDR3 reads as CTCSAEGWGQDTQYF.

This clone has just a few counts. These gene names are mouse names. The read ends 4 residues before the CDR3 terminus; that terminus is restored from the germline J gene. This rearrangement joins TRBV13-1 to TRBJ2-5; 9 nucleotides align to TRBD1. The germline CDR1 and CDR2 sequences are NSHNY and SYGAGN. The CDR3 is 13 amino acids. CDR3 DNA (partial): TGTGCCAGCAGGAGACAGGGGGGAGAC. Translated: CASRRQGGD. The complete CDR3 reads CASRRQGGDTQYF.

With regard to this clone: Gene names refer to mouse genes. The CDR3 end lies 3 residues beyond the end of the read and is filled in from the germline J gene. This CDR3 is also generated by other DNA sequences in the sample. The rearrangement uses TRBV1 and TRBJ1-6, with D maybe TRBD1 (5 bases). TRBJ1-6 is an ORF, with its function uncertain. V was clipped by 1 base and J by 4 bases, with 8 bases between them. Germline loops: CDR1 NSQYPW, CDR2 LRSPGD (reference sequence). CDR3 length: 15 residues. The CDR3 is CTCSAGTIYNSPLYF. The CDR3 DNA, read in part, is TGCACCTGCAGTGCAGGGACAATTTATAATTCGCCC.

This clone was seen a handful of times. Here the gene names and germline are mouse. The CDR3 spells CASRRLGTNTGQLYF. The CDR3 bases that were read are TGTGCCAGCAGAAGACTGGGGACAAACACCGGG. The chain carries TRBV13-3 and TRBJ2-2; TRBD2 matches 8 bases. Read coverage stops 4 residues before the CDR3 terminus; the germline J gene supplies the remainder. CDR3 length: 15 amino acids. The junction had 3 bases not matched to a gene; V was cut back by 5 bases and J by 0 bases. Germline-derived CDR1 and CDR2 are NNHDY and SYVADS.

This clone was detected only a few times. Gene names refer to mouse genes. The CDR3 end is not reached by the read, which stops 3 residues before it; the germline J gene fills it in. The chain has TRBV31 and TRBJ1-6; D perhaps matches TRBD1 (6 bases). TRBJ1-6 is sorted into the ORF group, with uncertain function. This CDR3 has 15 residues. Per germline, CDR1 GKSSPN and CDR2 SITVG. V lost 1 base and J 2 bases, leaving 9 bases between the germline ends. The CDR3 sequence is CAWSHRDTYNSPLYF. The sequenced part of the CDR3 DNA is TGTGCCTGGAGTCACCGGGACACCTATAATTCGCCC.

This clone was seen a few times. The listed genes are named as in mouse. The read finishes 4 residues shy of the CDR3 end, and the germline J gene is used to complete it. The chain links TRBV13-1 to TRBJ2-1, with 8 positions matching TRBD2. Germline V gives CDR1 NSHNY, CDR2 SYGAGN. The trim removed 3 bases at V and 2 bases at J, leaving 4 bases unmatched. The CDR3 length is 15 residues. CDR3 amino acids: CASSAPTGDYAEQFF. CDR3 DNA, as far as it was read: TGTGCCAGCAGTGCCCCGACTGGGGACTATGCT.

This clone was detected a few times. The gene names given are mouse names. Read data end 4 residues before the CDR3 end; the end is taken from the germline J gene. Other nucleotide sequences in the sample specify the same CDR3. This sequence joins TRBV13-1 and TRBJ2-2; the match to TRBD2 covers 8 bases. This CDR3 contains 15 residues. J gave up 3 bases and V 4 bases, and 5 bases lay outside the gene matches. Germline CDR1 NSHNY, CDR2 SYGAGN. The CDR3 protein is CASSRGGADTGQLYF. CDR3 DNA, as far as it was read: TGTGCCAGCAGTCGGGGGGGCGCGGACACCGGG.

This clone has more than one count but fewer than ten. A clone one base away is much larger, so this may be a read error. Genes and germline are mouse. Incomplete CDR3 DNA: TGTGCCAGCACCCTGACAGCAAACTCC. As protein: CASTLTANS. The entire CDR3 reads CASTLTANSDYTF. The rearrangement uses TRBV13-1 and TRBJ1-2; TRBD1 might be the D (5 bases). The read halts 4 residues ahead of the CDR3 end, with the missing end drawn from the germline J gene. This CDR3 spans 13 amino acids. Germline V gene sequence: CDR1 NSHNY, CDR2 SYGAGN. Trimming removed 6 bases at V and 0 bases at J, with 9 bases between.

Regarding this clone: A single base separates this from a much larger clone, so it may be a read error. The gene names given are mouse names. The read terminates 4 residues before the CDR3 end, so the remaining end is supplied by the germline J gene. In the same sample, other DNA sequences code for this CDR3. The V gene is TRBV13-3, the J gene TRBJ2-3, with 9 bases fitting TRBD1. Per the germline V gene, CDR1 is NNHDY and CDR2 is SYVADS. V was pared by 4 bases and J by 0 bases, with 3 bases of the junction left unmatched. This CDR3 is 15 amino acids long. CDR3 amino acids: CASSPGQGSAETLYF. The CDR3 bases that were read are TGTGCCAGCAGTCCTGGACAGGGGAGTGCAGAA.

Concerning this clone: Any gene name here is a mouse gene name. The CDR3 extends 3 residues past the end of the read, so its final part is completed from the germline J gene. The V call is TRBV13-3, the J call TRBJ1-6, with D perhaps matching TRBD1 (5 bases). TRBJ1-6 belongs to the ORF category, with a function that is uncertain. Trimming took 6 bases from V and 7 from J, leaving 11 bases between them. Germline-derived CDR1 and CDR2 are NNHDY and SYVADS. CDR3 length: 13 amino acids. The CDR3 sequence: CASMSGRNSPLYF. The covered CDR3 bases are TGTGCCAGCATGTCAGGGAGAAATTCGCCC.

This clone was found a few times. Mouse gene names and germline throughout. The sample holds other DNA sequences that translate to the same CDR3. CDR3 amino acids: CASSQDRGSAETLYF. The DNA read from the CDR3 is TGTGCCAGCAGCCAAGACAGGGGTAGTGCAGAA. This rearrangement joins TRBV5 to TRBJ2-3; possibly TRBD1 for D (6 bases). The CDR3 end is not reached by the read, which stops 4 residues before it; the germline J gene fills it in. Trimming removed 0 bases at V and 0 bases at J, with 7 bases between. This CDR3 contains 15 residues. The germline V gene encodes CDR1 LGHNA and CDR2 YNLKQL (reference sequence).

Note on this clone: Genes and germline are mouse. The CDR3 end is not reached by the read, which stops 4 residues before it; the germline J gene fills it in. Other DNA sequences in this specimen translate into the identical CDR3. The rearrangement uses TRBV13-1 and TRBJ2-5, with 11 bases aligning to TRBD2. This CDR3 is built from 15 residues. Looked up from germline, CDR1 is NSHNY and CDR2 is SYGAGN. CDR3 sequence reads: CASSDALGGRDTQYF. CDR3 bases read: TGTGCCAGCAGTGATGCACTGGGGGGGCGAGAC.